Sequencing of this TCR beta chain was carried out in a study of technical replicates of blood from a few donors. The CDR3 covers 12 residues. Germline V gives CDR1 MGHDK, CDR2 SYGVNS. Trimming cost V 6 bases and J 11 bases, with 16 bases left between them. The assay was immunoSEQ multiplex PCR, and TCRdb's table has in-frame clones only and misses some. The sample has 70,000 to 75,000 clones; around 95% are singletons. This chain joins TRBV25-1 and TRBJ1-1, with TRBD1 as a possible D gene (5 bases). The receptor was isolated from a human donor in good health. Sequencing used T cells isolated from PBMCs. The DNA for the CDR3 is TGTGCCAGCAGGACGAACGGGGGGTGGGCTTTCTTT. Translated: CASRTNGGWAFF.